This T cell receptor beta chain was profiled in a study of T cell responses to AZD1222 COVID-19 vaccine (dated by TCRdb to the early 2020s). Background for the entire study: TCR sequencing was performed for roughly 250 trial participants, of whom 207 were given two doses of AZD1222 and around 26 were given two doses of MenACWY control vaccine. Trial participants were enrolled by age into subgroups of 18-55, 56-69 and 70-plus years, and 148, 28 and 57 TCR-sequenced participants, respectively, were included in these subgroups. What the research found in general, with its limitations: The vaccine-associated CD4 TCRs covered the entire spike protein, and the dominant responses fell in regions 160-218 and 743-854. Spike-specific TCR breadth and depth rose significantly after two AZD1222 doses compared with day 0 and with MenACWY recipients. In the small 56-69-year group, the increase in depth fell short of significance, most likely because of low power. Conclusions about previously exposed vaccinees were limited because only six or seven AZD1222 recipients were SARS-CoV-2 seropositive at baseline. Because no day 14 peak-response samples were available, the repertoires could be characterized only after the peak T cell response. Epitopes outside the regions mutated in the B.1.351 and B.1.1.7 variants were reportedly recognized by nearly half of the unique spike-specific TCRs. Participants were mostly white British and included more females than males, and it was suggested by the authors that clonal diversity may have been underestimated.

Sample time point, as interpreted from the label and publication: about 28 days (+/-7) after the second vaccine dose. Because spike-specific TCR depth and breadth did not differ between the two schedules, AZD1222 recipients who got a second dose at roughly 4 weeks were pooled with those who got a second dose at roughly 12 weeks. The vaccinee samples were drawn from two UK trials, COV001 and COV002, one of which was a single-blind randomized controlled phase 2/3 trial testing AZD1222 (ChAdOx1 nCoV-19) in healthy adults. For TCRbeta chain sequencing, PBMC samples were collected from trial participants at day 0 and at day 28 after the second dose. The CDR3 regions of human TCRbeta chains were analyzed by immunosequencing. The original pipeline was this. Repertoire TCRs were matched against a reference library of SARS-CoV-2-specific TCRs generated with the MIRA antigen-specificity platform. Breadth was defined as the fraction of unique TCRs that were SARS-CoV-2-associated, and depth was defined as the fraction of total T cells that were SARS-CoV-2-associated. Using the MIRA data, each spike-specific TCR was mapped to the spike region that the TCR reacts to and placed in a CD4 or CD8 class. Log10-transformed breadth and depth values were compared by one-way ANOVA with Sidak's multiple comparisons tests. Entries here come from immuneACCESS through TCRdb and include only in-frame sequences with V and J called. Some clones fail to appear in such tables; in the studies checked, an unresolved V gene covers under half of the shortfall, and the cause of the remainder is unknown. D and trimming come from the DNA, and the V and J calls and clone size come from that table. The sample table lists about 180,000 clones, approximately 94% of them with a count of one. Under 2% of the sample is taken by the ten largest.

To note about this clone: Its antigen remains undetermined. It has no much larger one-base neighbor in the sample; base qualities were not kept.

The specimen comprised peripheral blood, sampled 28 days after the second AZD1222 dose. This TCR was recovered from an adult who received the AZD1222 COVID-19 vaccine.

The CDR3 protein is CASSHSGDSNQPQHF. The sequence in DNA is TGCGCCAGCAGTCACTCAGGGGATAGCAATCAGCCCCAGCATTTT. Recombination linked TRBV23-1 to TRBJ1-5; the D gene is perhaps TRBD1, on 6 matching bases. TRBV23-1 qualifies as an ORF whose function is uncertain. The CDR3 spans 15 residues, from the cysteine through the phenylalanine. Here the CDR3 DNA is all that survives: 45 bases in frame from base 1. V loses 3 bases of germline sequence and J loses 0 bases, and the interval between the two ends is 9 bases.